The clone carrying this T cell receptor (beta chain) has a single count. The antigen is unknown. The ends lost 6 bases at V and 6 bases at J; junction bases unmatched: 2. Germline CDR1 SNHLY, CDR2 FYNNEI. This CDR3 has 12 amino acids. Primers included in the PCR were 60 Vbeta and 13 Jbeta primers. Method: immunoSEQ multiplex PCR; TCRdb's copy keeps in-frame clones and lacks some. The profile shows about 160,000 clones, 60% to 80% of them singletons. This record comes from a study of cytomegalovirus exposure and HLA in healthy donors. Study-level points and caveats: A list of about 180 TCR beta chains associated with cytomegalovirus was given.

The TCR originated in a woman between 50 and 59 years old in good health and CMV-seropositive. The gene calls are TRBV2 and TRBJ2-3, with 8 bases lining up with TRBD1. Sequencing was performed on PBMCs. This chain's CDR3 is CASRDRDDTQYF. The CDR3 bases are TGTGCCAGCAGGGACAGGGATGATACGCAGTATTTT.